A single sample is the source of the 31 T cell receptor beta chains below, sequenced in a study of blood T cell repertoires in COVID-19. The data were produced by immunoSEQ multiplex PCR, yet TCRdb's version contains in-frame clones alone and is incomplete. The repertoire holds about 90,000 clones, with less than 90% as singletons. Source material: peripheral blood. The receptors shown here come from an elderly man with acute or convalescent COVID-19.

This clone appeared once. This sequence joins TRBV5-1 and TRBJ2-2; 7 bases fit TRBD1. The CDR3 extends over 18 amino acids. CDR1 and CDR2 (germline): SGHRS, YFSETQ. J was trimmed by 1 base and V by 1 base; bases with no gene match: 10. CDR3 amino acids: CASSLSLQGFRNTGELFF. DNA of the CDR3: TGCGCCAGCAGCTTGTCCCTACAGGGGTTCCGGAACACCGGGGAGCTGTTTTTT.

The chain employs TRBV7-8 and TRBJ2-5, with 8 bases fitting TRBD2. The CDR3 extends over 18 amino acids. J lost 5 bases, V lost 5 bases, and 19 bases had no gene match. CDR1 and CDR2 from the germline V gene are SGHVS and FQNEAQ. The CDR3 spells CASSLTPIMRGAGETQYF. Here the CDR3 DNA reads TGTGCCAGCAGCCTAACCCCTATCATGCGGGGGGCCGGGGAGACCCAGTACTTC.

The V gene is TRBV9, the J gene TRBJ1-2; 10 positions agree with TRBD1. The V segment lost 0 bases and the J segment 3 bases; nucleotides outside the gene matches: 5. Germline V lookup: CDR1 SGDLS, CDR2 YYNGEE. The CDR3 extends over 16 amino acids. The CDR3: CASSVGQGAYYYGYTF. The CDR3 DNA follows: TGTGCCAGCAGCGTAGGACAGGGGGCGTATTACTATGGCTACACCTTC.

The J gene is TRBJ1-3, the V gene TRBV6-5, with D perhaps TRBD1 (5 bases). The CDR3 spans 14 residues. Trimming removed 4 bases at V and 1 base at J, with 8 bases between. Germline V gene sequence: CDR1 MNHEY, CDR2 SVGAGI. The CDR3, as DNA: TGTGCCAGCAGTTCCAGGGCTTCTGGAAACACCATATATTTT. Translation gives CASSSRASGNTIYF.

The chain recombines TRBV6-6 with TRBJ1-2; 8 nucleotides agree with TRBD1. The CDR3 has 16 amino acids. V lost 3 bases to trimming and J lost 7 bases; unmatched junction nucleotides: 13. Germline CDR1 reads MNHNY; CDR2 reads SVGAGI (reference sequence). CDR3 loop: CASSYPRQGKTFGYTF. The DNA of the CDR3 is TGTGCCAGCAGTTATCCCAGACAGGGGAAAACTTTTGGCTACACCTTC.

The rearrangement uses TRBV27 and TRBJ1-5; the match to TRBD1 covers 12 bases. Germline assignment: CDR1 MNHEY and CDR2 SMNVEV (reference sequence). V lost 0 bases and J lost 5; bases outside the gene matches: 5. The CDR3 consists of 17 residues. CDR3 DNA: TGTGCCAGCAGTTTATCTGGGACAGGGGGCATAGATCAGCCCCAGCATTTT. This gives the protein CASSLSGTGGIDQPQHF.

The chain couples TRBV19 to TRBJ2-7; a possible D gene is TRBD1 (6 bases). Germline V gene sequence: CDR1 LNHDA, CDR2 SQIVND (reference sequence). Trimming cost V 6 bases and J 4 bases, with 16 bases left between them. The CDR3 contains 14 residues. CDR3 DNA: TGTGCCAGTAGCCAAACGGCTGACAGGTACGAGCAGTACTTC. It is translated as CASSQTADRYEQYF.

Here the CDR3 DNA reads TGTGCCAGCAGCCTCACAGTGAACACTGAAGCTTTCTTT. Translation: CASSLTVNTEAFF. The chain links TRBV7-2 to TRBJ1-1; no definite D call. From germline, CDR1 is SGHTA and CDR2 FQGNSA. Trimming stripped 5 bases from V and 0 bases from J, with 7 bases between. The CDR3 covers 13 residues. Variable domain in full (rest from reference TRBV7-2 and TRBJ1-1): GAGVSQSPSNKVTEKGKDVELRCDPISGHTALYWYRQSLGQGLEFLIYFQGNSAPDKSGLPSDRFSAERTGGSVSTLTIQRTQQEDSAVYLCASSLTVNTEAFFGQGTRLTVV.

This chain links TRBV7-6 with TRBJ2-2; 7 bases line up with TRBD1. V was pared by 5 bases and J by 4 bases, with 7 bases of the junction left unmatched. CDR3 size: 15 residues. Germline lookup yields CDR1 SGHVS and CDR2 FNYEAQ. This chain's CDR3 is CASSPGTVLTGELFF. In nucleotides, the CDR3 is TGTGCCAGCAGCCCCGGGACAGTTCTCACCGGGGAGCTGTTTTTT.

The genes are TRBV7-9 and TRBJ2-7; D is perhaps TRBD2 (6 bases). There are 15 residues in the CDR3. Looked up from germline, CDR1 is SEHNR and CDR2 is FQNEAQ (reference sequence). V dropped 1 base and J dropped 4 bases, with 14 bases sitting between them. CDR3 nucleotides: TGTGCCAGCAGCTTAGAGGGACTTAGCCCGTACGAGCAGTACTTC. Its translation: CASSLEGLSPYEQYF.

This sequence joins TRBV24-1 and TRBJ2-2; D uncertain. Germline values: CDR1 KGHDR, CDR2 SFDVKD. The germline V and J ends were trimmed by 1 base and 6 bases, with 8 bases remaining between them. The CDR3 has 14 amino acids. DNA of the CDR3: TGTGCCACCAGTGATTTCACAAACCCCGGGGAGCTGTTTTTT. Protein product: CATSDFTNPGELFF.

The chain combines TRBV29-1 with TRBJ2-3; 10 nucleotides align to TRBD2. CDR3 length equals 16 residues. V trimming: 4 bases; J trimming: 0 bases; junction bases outside the gene matches: 7. Germline CDR1 SQVTM, CDR2 ANQGSEA. In DNA, the CDR3 is TGCAGCGTTGCGGGACTAGCGACCTCTAGCACAGATACGCAGTATTTT. It is translated as CSVAGLATSSTDTQYF.

The J gene is TRBJ1-2, the V gene TRBV29-1, with D hard to call. The length of the CDR3 is 12 residues. Trimming took 0 bases from V and 4 from J, leaving 6 bases between them. Germline CDR1 is SQVTM and CDR2 is ANQGSEA. CDR3 protein: CSVEDPSYGYTF. In DNA, the CDR3 is TGCAGCGTTGAAGATCCCAGCTATGGCTACACCTTC.

The gene calls are TRBV6-4 and TRBJ2-1; 12 nucleotides align to TRBD2. Germline lookup yields CDR1 MRHNA and CDR2 SNTAGT. The length of the CDR3 is 14 residues. V lost 7 bases and J lost 8; bases outside the gene matches: 6. The CDR3 sequence is CASIRTSGIYEQFF. For the CDR3, the DNA is TGTGCCAGCATCCGGACTAGCGGGATCTATGAGCAGTTCTTC.

The chain uses TRBV7-9 and TRBJ1-4, with a weak D call TRBD1 (6 bases). With 7 bases removed from V and 8 bases from J, the gap between germline ends came to 17 bases. There are 14 residues in the CDR3. Germline V gene sequence: CDR1 SEHNR, CDR2 FQNEAQ (reference sequence). The CDR3 region has the DNA TGTGCCAGCAACAAACAGGGATGGGGCGAAAAACTGTTTTTT. This encodes CASNKQGWGEKLFF.

This chain connects TRBV7-2 to TRBJ2-5; 15 bases agree with TRBD2. The germline gives CDR1 SGHTA, CDR2 FQGNSA. The V gene end was trimmed by 3 bases and the J gene end by 5 bases; junction bases not matched to a gene: 13. The CDR3 contains 19 residues. The CDR3 protein is CASSFPKRTSGRAWETQYF. Here the CDR3 DNA reads TGTGCCAGCAGCTTTCCAAAGAGGACTAGCGGGAGGGCCTGGGAGACCCAGTACTTC. The complete variable domain, with remaining parts taken from reference TRBV7-2 and TRBJ2-5, reads GAGVSQSPSNKVTEKGKDVELRCDPISGHTALYWYRQSLGQGLEFLIYFQGNSAPDKSGLPSDRFSAERTGGSVSTLTIQRTQQEDSAVYLCASSFPKRTSGRAWETQYFGPGTRLLVL.

This clone has more than one count but fewer than ten. The V gene is TRBV7-9, the J gene TRBJ1-6; D not resolved. V gave up 5 bases and J gave up 7 bases, with 21 bases separating them. The CDR3 is 17 amino acids. Germline CDR1 is SEHNR and CDR2 is FQNEAQ (reference sequence). CDR3 residues: CASSHSAQKRQNSPLHF. The CDR3 nucleotides read TGTGCCAGCAGCCACAGTGCACAGAAACGACAAAATTCACCCCTCCACTTT. Supplemented by reference TRBV7-9 and TRBJ1-6, the full variable domain reads DTGVSQNPRHKITKRGQNVTFRCDPISEHNRLYWYRQTLGQGPEFLTYFQNEAQLEKSRLLSDRFSAERPKGSFSTLEIQRTEQGDSAMYLCASSHSAQKRQNSPLHFGNGTRLTVT.

The V call is TRBV7-9, the J call TRBJ2-7; possible D gene TRBD2, 6 bases. V was pared by 5 bases and J by 0 bases, with 11 bases between. The germline V gene encodes CDR1 SEHNR and CDR2 FQNEAQ (reference sequence). The CDR3 is 14 amino acids. The CDR3 DNA sequence: TGTGCCAGCAGCCGCAGCGGGCGCTCCTACGAGCAGTACTTC. Its translation: CASSRSGRSYEQYF.

The rearrangement uses TRBV7-8 and TRBJ2-1, with D perhaps matching TRBD2 (6 bases). Germline-derived CDR1 and CDR2 are SGHVS and FQNEAQ. CDR3 length equals 15 residues. V lost 2 bases and J 2 bases, leaving 10 bases between the germline ends. The CDR3 region is CASSLRGSTYNEQFF. The CDR3 DNA sequence: TGTGCCAGCAGCTTACGGGGGAGTACCTACAATGAGCAGTTCTTC. Together with reference TRBV7-8 and TRBJ2-1, the CDR3 gives the full variable domain: GAGVSQSPRYKVAKRGQDVALRCDPISGHVSLFWYQQALGQGPEFLTYFQNEAQLDKSGLPSDRFFAERPEGSVSTLKIQRTQQEDSAVYLCASSLRGSTYNEQFFGPGTRLTVL.

This chain joins TRBV5-6 and TRBJ2-5; TRBD2 matches at 8 bases. The CDR3 is 13 amino acids. Germline CDR1 is SGHDT and CDR2 is YYEEEE. The ends lost 4 bases at V and 2 bases at J; junction bases unmatched: 1. The CDR3, as DNA: TGTGCCAGCAGCATAGCGGGACAAGAGACCCAGTACTTC. This gives the protein CASSIAGQETQYF.

The V call is TRBV2, the J call TRBJ2-7; TRBD1 agrees at 8 bases. The germline V gene has CDR1 SNHLY and CDR2 FYNNEI. Germline trimming cut 1 base from V and 5 bases from J; bases unmatched to any gene: 7. The CDR3 runs to 15 residues. The CDR3 region is CASSEGTGFYHEQYF. The CDR3 DNA reads as TGTGCCAGCAGTGAAGGGACAGGGTTTTACCACGAGCAGTACTTC.

The V gene is TRBV6-5, the J gene TRBJ2-7; 11 bases map to TRBD2. V dropped 10 bases and J dropped 2; count of bases not matched to a gene: 7. The CDR3 covers 14 residues. Germline V CDR1 and CDR2: MNHEY, SVGAGI. The CDR3 sequence: CATAGLAAPYEQYF. CDR3 bases: TGTGCCACTGCGGGACTAGCGGCTCCCTACGAGCAGTACTTC.

The rearrangement links TRBV18 to TRBJ1-1, with D hard to call. Germline V gene data show CDR1 as KGHSH and CDR2 as LQKENI. This CDR3 has 13 residues. V was trimmed by 6 bases and J by 2 bases, leaving 10 bases between them. The CDR3 nucleotides read TGTGCCAGCTCGCGAGGGAGTAACACTGAAGCTTTCTTT. Translation: CASSRGSNTEAFF.

V and J are TRBV28 and TRBJ2-7; no reliable D call. The CDR3 extends over 12 amino acids. The V and J ends lost 1 base and 7 bases respectively, with 8 bases between them. Germline CDR1 and CDR2: MDHEN and SYDVKM. The CDR3 here is CASSLSSGEQYF. DNA for the CDR3: TGTGCCAGCAGTTTATCTTCCGGGGAGCAGTACTTC.

This clone was counted once. V is TRBV28 and J is TRBJ2-7, with D perhaps TRBD2 (6 bases). CDR3 length: 13 amino acids. Trimming took 8 bases from V and 5 from J, leaving 16 bases between them. Germline CDR1 MDHEN, CDR2 SYDVKM. This CDR3 reads CASLMGGRHEQYF. Written as DNA, the CDR3 is TGTGCCAGCCTGATGGGGGGTAGGCACGAGCAGTACTTC.

V gene TRBV4-1 combines with J gene TRBJ2-6; a weak D match, TRBD1 (6 bases). Germline-derived CDR1 and CDR2 are MGHRA and YSYEKL. The V and J ends lost 2 bases and 0 bases respectively, with 11 bases between them. The CDR3 length is 17 residues. CDR3 DNA: TGCGCCAGCAGCCAAATACCCAGGGGCTCTGGGGCCAACGTCCTGACTTTC. This sequence encodes CASSQIPRGSGANVLTF.

The genes are TRBV11-2 and TRBJ2-5; 10 nucleotides align to TRBD1. The CDR3 loop spans 16 amino acids. After removal of 2 bases from V and 5 bases from J, the junction contained 8 bases not matched to a gene. Germline CDR1 and CDR2: SGHAT and FQNNGV. In DNA, the CDR3 is TGTGCCAGCAGCTTAAGGGACAGGGGAGGCGGGGAGACCCAGTACTTC. It translates to CASSLRDRGGGETQYF.

This chain links TRBV10-3 with TRBJ2-7; D remains ambiguous. The CDR3 spans 14 residues. Germline lookup yields CDR1 ENHRY and CDR2 SYGVKD. The V end lost 1 base, the J end lost 0 bases, and 7 bases lay between the germline ends. The CDR3: CAISEYGSSYEQYF. CDR3 in DNA: TGTGCCATCAGTGAGTACGGTAGCTCCTACGAGCAGTACTTC.

The rearrangement joins TRBV7-2 to TRBJ2-1, with 9 bases matching TRBD2. The trim removed 3 bases at V and 0 bases at J, leaving 3 bases unmatched. The V gene's germline CDR1 is SGHTA and CDR2 FQGNSA. The CDR3 is 16 residues long. The CDR3 region is CASSLVSGSSYNEQFF. The CDR3 DNA is TGTGCCAGCAGCTTGGTTAGCGGGAGCTCCTACAATGAGCAGTTCTTC.

About this clone itself: This sample also contains other DNA sequences that code for the same CDR3. The chain carries TRBV7-2 and TRBJ2-7; TRBD1 aligns across 9 bases. The CDR3 spans 14 residues. Per the germline V gene, CDR1 is SGHTA and CDR2 is FQGNSA. With V trimmed by 5 bases and J by 2 bases, 4 bases remained unmatched. The chain's CDR3 is CASSLRQGAYEQYF. CDR3 in DNA: TGTGCCAGCAGCCTCCGACAGGGGGCCTACGAGCAGTACTTC.

This sequence joins TRBV7-9 and TRBJ2-2; D is perhaps TRBD1 (5 bases). CDR1 and CDR2 from the germline V gene are SEHNR and FQNEAQ (reference sequence). The V end lost 1 base, the J end lost 4 bases, and 10 bases lay between the germline ends. The CDR3 consists of 15 residues. CDR3 nucleotides: TGTGCCAGCAGCTTAGGGGGCACAGCCACCGGGGAGCTGTTTTTT. Amino acid sequence: CASSLGGTATGELFF.